Sequencing of this TCR beta chain was carried out in a study of blood T cell repertoires in COVID-19. Across the whole study: Some COVID-19 samples were acute and others convalescent; all came from the United States, Italy and Spain.

This CDR3 spans 13 amino acids. V was shortened by 3 bases and J by 4 bases, with 10 bases between the two germline ends. CDR1 is MDHEN, CDR2 SYDVKM, per germline. Authors' analysis steps: Researchers report that nucleated cell counts were estimated from reference gene primer amplification. The repertoire was sequenced with immunoSEQ multiplex PCR; TCRdb's copy has only in-frame clones and lacks some. V and J calls and clone size are as listed in that table; D and trimming were resolved from the DNA. Of roughly 160,000 clones in the sample, around four fifths are singletons; the top ten hold about 2.1%.

Material for sequencing was peripheral blood. The receptor comes from a woman older than 75 with acute or convalescent COVID-19. The genes are TRBV28 and TRBJ2-7; D is perhaps TRBD1 (5 bases). The CDR3 DNA sequence: TGTGCCAGCAGTTTGCGACAGACATACGAGCAGTACTTC. This sequence encodes CASSLRQTYEQYF.